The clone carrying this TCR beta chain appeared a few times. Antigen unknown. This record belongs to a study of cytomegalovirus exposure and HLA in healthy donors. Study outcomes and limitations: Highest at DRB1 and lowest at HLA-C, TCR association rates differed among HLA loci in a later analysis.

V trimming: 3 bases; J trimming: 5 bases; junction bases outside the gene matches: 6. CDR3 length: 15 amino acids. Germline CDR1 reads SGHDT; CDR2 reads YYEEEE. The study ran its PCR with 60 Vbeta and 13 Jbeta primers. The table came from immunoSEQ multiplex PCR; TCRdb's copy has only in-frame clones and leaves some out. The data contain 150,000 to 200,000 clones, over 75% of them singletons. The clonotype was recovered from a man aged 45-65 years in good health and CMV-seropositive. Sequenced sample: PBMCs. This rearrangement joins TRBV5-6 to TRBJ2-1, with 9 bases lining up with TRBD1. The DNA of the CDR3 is TGTGCCAGCAGCTGGACGGGACAGGGTAACAATGAGCAGTTCTTC. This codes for CASSWTGQGNNEQFF. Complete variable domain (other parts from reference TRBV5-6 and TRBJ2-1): DAGVTQSPTHLIKTRGQQVTLRCSPKSGHDTVSWYQQALGQGPQFIFQYYEEEERQRGNFPDRFSGHQFPNYSSELNVNALLLGDSALYLCASSWTGQGNNEQFFGPGTRLTVL.